These 20 T cell receptor beta chains originate from one sample sequenced in a study of STAT3 mutations in large granular lymphocyte leukemia. Whole-study results and caveats: At least one immunodominant TCR beta clonotype appeared in every T-cell large granular lymphocyte leukemia patient.

Libraries were prepared by immunoSEQ multiplex PCR; TCRdb keeps only in-frame clonotypes and omits some of them. The sample shows about 8,600 clones, less than 90% of them seen only once. No antigens are known for them. Sequences were obtained from peripheral blood mononuclear cells. The origin of the receptors is a man older than 75 with T-cell large granular lymphocyte leukemia. Some clones in this sample may be carry-over from other donors' samples.

The V call is TRBV7-9, the J call TRBJ1-4; maybe TRBD1 (5 bases). Between the trimmed V and J ends, which lost 4 bases and 0 bases, there was a span of 12 bases. The CDR3 runs to 16 residues. CDR1 and CDR2 from the germline V gene are SEHNR and FQNEAQ (reference sequence). CDR3 protein: CASSWGRVATNEKLFF. DNA for the CDR3: TGTGCCAGCAGCTGGGGCAGGGTTGCAACTAATGAAAAACTGTTTTTT.

The chain links TRBV18 to TRBJ1-2; possible D gene TRBD1, 5 bases. The CDR3 has 14 amino acids. Trimming removed 6 bases from V and 6 bases from J, with 17 bases in between. Germline lookup yields CDR1 KGHSH and CDR2 LQKENI. The CDR3 loop reads CASSLQGQGNGYTF. For the CDR3, the DNA is TGTGCCAGCTCTCTCCAAGGGCAGGGTAATGGCTACACCTTC.

This chain links TRBV11-2 with TRBJ2-3; D gene uncertain. The V and J ends lost 5 bases and 8 bases respectively, with 14 bases between them. The germline CDR1 and CDR2 sequences are SGHAT and FQNNGV. This CDR3 region has 13 residues. Here the CDR3 DNA reads TGTGCCAGCAGCCCCCTCCGAGTTGGTACGCAGTATTTT. Residues: CASSPLRVGTQYF.

V and J are TRBV5-4 and TRBJ2-7, with 9 positions matching TRBD2. Germline values: CDR1 SGHNT, CDR2 YYREEE (reference sequence). CDR3 length: 16 amino acids. V lost 0 bases, J lost 1 base, and 5 bases stayed unmatched. CDR3 DNA sequence: TGTGCCAGCAGCTTGGCAGCGGGGGGCCCTTCCTACGAGCAGTACTTC. Its protein product is CASSLAAGGPSYEQYF.

The chain joins TRBV11-2 to TRBJ2-7; 8 nucleotides agree with TRBD2. CDR1 and CDR2 (germline): SGHAT, FQNNGV. This CDR3 comprises 16 residues. The J segment lost 2 bases and the V segment lost 5 bases, leaving 11 bases of the junction unmatched. CDR3 nucleotides: TGTGCCAGCAGCCTCCTAGGGGGTAGCGGGGCCTACGAGCAGTACTTC. The encoded protein is CASSLLGGSGAYEQYF.

This clone was seen just once. The rearrangement links TRBV6-4 to TRBJ1-5; no reliable D call. This CDR3 has 13 amino acids. Germline CDR1 reads MRHNA; CDR2 reads SNTAGT. Trimming took 1 base from V and 3 from J, leaving 4 bases between them. Here the CDR3 reads CASSDYPNQPQHF. CDR3 bases: TGTGCCAGCAGTGACTATCCCAATCAGCCCCAGCATTTT.

This clone has only one observation. The rearrangement uses TRBV7-3 and TRBJ1-2; D is possibly TRBD1 (5 bases). Germline CDR1 and CDR2: SGHTA and FQGTGA. V dropped 3 bases and J dropped 8 bases, with 25 bases sitting between them. This CDR3 is built from 17 residues. The CDR3 region has the DNA TGTGCCAGCAGCTTCTTTCCCGGGCCACCGTATGAGGGGGGCTACACCTTC. This encodes CASSFFPGPPYEGGYTF.

This chain connects TRBV28 to TRBJ2-7, with D uncertain. Germline CDR1 and CDR2: MDHEN and SYDVKM. CDR3 size: 14 residues. Trimming left V 1 base short and J 2 bases short, with 9 bases between. CDR3 sequence: CASSLLESPYEQYF. DNA for the CDR3: TGTGCCAGCAGTTTATTGGAGTCCCCCTACGAGCAGTACTTC.

This clone was seen once. The chain employs TRBV15 and TRBJ2-7, with D possibly TRBD2 on 6 matching bases. V was cut by 5 bases and J by 3 bases, with 11 bases left in between. This CDR3 has 13 residues. Germline CDR1 and CDR2: LNHNV and YYDKDF (reference sequence). As DNA, the CDR3 is TGTGCCACCAGCTCCGGGACTTACTACGAGCAGTACTTC. Protein sequence: CATSSGTYYEQYF.

The chain has TRBV6-1 and TRBJ2-2, with D unclear. The V end lost 0 bases, the J end lost 3 bases, and 8 bases lay between the germline ends. This CDR3 is 15 amino acids long. Germline V gene lookup returns CDR1 MNHNS and CDR2 SASEGT. This CDR3 reads CASSEAAEHTGELFF. The CDR3 region has the DNA TGTGCCAGCAGTGAAGCAGCAGAGCACACCGGGGAGCTGTTTTTT.

This sequence joins TRBV19 and TRBJ1-5; no firm D call. The V gene's germline CDR1 is LNHDA and CDR2 SQIVND (reference sequence). Trimming removed 3 bases at V and 3 bases at J, with 6 bases between. CDR3 length: 13 amino acids. In nucleotides, the CDR3 is TGTGCCAGTAGTATGGATGTCAATCAGCCCCAGCATTTT. It encodes CASSMDVNQPQHF.

By sample fraction, this clone is medium-sized (0.01 to 0.1%). This chain connects TRBV9 to TRBJ1-2; D is uncertain. The germline V gene encodes CDR1 SGDLS and CDR2 YYNGEE. The ends were cut back, 0 bases at V and 4 bases at J, with 10 bases in the middle. The CDR3 has 14 residues. CDR3 in DNA: TGTGCCAGCAGCGTAGGCATCAGCCTCTATGGCTACACCTTC. Translated, it gives CASSVGISLYGYTF.

This clone was seen more than once but under ten times. The chain has TRBV7-2 and TRBJ1-1; no firm D call. Germline CDR1 reads SGHTA; CDR2 reads FQGNSA. The germline V and J ends were trimmed by 5 bases and 1 base, with 8 bases remaining between them. The CDR3 totals 13 residues. The CDR3 is CASSTTTNTEAFF. Written as DNA, the CDR3 is TGTGCCAGCAGCACGACAACGAACACTGAAGCTTTCTTT.

The V and J genes are TRBV7-2 and TRBJ1-2; 7 bases map to TRBD1. The germline CDR1 and CDR2 sequences are SGHTA and FQGNSA. With V trimmed by 4 bases and J by 4 bases, 12 bases remained unmatched. The CDR3 has 16 residues. CDR3 DNA sequence: TGTGCCAGCAGCTCTTACACCGGGACAGTTCCCTATGGCTACACCTTC. This codes for CASSSYTGTVPYGYTF.

The rearrangement uses TRBV6-5 and TRBJ2-3, with D possibly TRBD1 on 7 matching bases. Between the trimmed V and J ends, which lost 6 bases and 5 bases, there was a span of 18 bases. The CDR3 spans 15 residues. The germline V gene encodes CDR1 MNHEY and CDR2 SVGAGI. The CDR3 loop reads CASSPRGQGGDTQYF. CDR3 nucleotides: TGTGCCAGCAGCCCGAGGGGGCAGGGAGGAGATACGCAGTATTTT.

This clone has just a few counts. The rearrangement uses TRBV2 and TRBJ1-6; D is perhaps TRBD1 (5 bases). Deletions cut 7 bases from V and 10 bases from J, with 11 bases between. The length of the CDR3 is 12 residues. The V gene's germline CDR1 is SNHLY and CDR2 FYNNEI. The CDR3 region is CASTLGGSPLHF. DNA for the CDR3: TGTGCCAGCACCCTCGGGGGATCACCCCTCCACTTT.

This chain joins TRBV18 and TRBJ2-3, with D unclear. V lost 4 bases and J lost 3, with 8 bases in between. The germline V gene encodes CDR1 KGHSH and CDR2 LQKENI. This CDR3 has 13 amino acids. CDR3 coding DNA: TGTGCCAGCTCACGCCGTGAGACAGATACGCAGTATTTT. Amino acids: CASSRRETDTQYF. The full variable domain, its missing parts supplied by reference TRBV18 and TRBJ2-3, is NAGVMQNPRHLVRRRGQEARLRCSPMKGHSHVYWYRQLPEEGLKFMVYLQKENIIDESGMPKERFSAEFPKEGPSILRIQQVVRGDSAAYFCASSRRETDTQYFGPGTRLTVL.

The genes are TRBV18 and TRBJ1-4; no clear D. Germline-derived CDR1 and CDR2 are KGHSH and LQKENI. This CDR3 comprises 18 residues. The V end was cut by 6 bases, the J end by 4 bases, with 24 bases between. CDR3 sequence: CASSSGWASPTINEKLFF. Written as DNA, the CDR3 is TGTGCCAGCTCCTCTGGATGGGCTTCCCCTACCATTAATGAAAAACTGTTTTTT.

This sequence joins TRBV5-6 and TRBJ1-4; unclear D gene. The CDR3 covers 14 residues. Germline V gives CDR1 SGHDT, CDR2 YYEEEE. Trimming cost V 7 bases and J 6 bases, with 16 bases left between them. CDR3 protein: CASRWEGPDEKLFF. The CDR3 nucleotides are TGTGCCAGCCGCTGGGAGGGTCCGGATGAAAAACTGTTTTTT. The full variable domain, in which reference TRBV5-6 and TRBJ1-4 provide the parts outside the CDR3, is DAGVTQSPTHLIKTRGQQVTLRCSPKSGHDTVSWYQQALGQGPQFIFQYYEEEERQRGNFPDRFSGHQFPNYSSELNVNALLLGDSALYLCASRWEGPDEKLFFGSGTQLSVL.

The chain combines TRBV7-9 with TRBJ2-3; D is possibly TRBD1 or TRBD2 (5 bases each). The CDR3 totals 14 residues. V was shortened by 5 bases and J by 4 bases, with 13 bases between the two germline ends. Germline V gives CDR1 SEHNR, CDR2 FQNEAQ (reference sequence). This CDR3 is CASSQGPVADTQYF. The CDR3 region has the DNA TGTGCCAGCAGCCAGGGACCGGTGGCAGATACGCAGTATTTT.